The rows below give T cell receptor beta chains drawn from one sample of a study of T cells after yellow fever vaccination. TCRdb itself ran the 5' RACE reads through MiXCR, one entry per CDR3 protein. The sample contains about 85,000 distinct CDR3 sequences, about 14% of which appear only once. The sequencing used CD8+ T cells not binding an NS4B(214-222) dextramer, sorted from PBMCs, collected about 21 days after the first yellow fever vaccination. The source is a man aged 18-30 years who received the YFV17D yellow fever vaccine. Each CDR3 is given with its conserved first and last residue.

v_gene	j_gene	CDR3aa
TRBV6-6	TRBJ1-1	CASSSGGVAEAFF
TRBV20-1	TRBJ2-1	CSARDGGGKAKYNEQFF
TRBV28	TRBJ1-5	CASSFLGGINQPQHF
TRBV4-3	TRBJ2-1	CASSQTPQGTYNEQFF
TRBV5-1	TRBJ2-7	CASSLTRTEQYF
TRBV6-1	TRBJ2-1	CASSDGAGDYNEQFF
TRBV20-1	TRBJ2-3	CSATYRETDTQYF
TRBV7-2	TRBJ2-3	CASSFSGNRGEDTQYF
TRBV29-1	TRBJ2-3	CSVEDGWTGGVTDTQYF
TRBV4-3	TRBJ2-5	CASSQDGTGVLETQYF
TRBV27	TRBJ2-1	CASSSGGVWNEQFF
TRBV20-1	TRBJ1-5	CSASPGEGPYHSQHF
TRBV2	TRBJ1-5	CASSDLSTAQVYSNQPQHF
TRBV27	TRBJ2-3	CASGKTSGGADTQYF
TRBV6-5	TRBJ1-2	CASSYSSGNYGYTF
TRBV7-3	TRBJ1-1	CASSLHTNTEAFF
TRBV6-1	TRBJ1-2	CASSALGAPINYGYTF
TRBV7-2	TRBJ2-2	CASSPGGIGELFF
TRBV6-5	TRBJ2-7	CASSYTVTNEQYF
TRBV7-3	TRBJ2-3	CASSPTGGADTQYF
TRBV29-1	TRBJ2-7	CSVGGWESSYEQYF
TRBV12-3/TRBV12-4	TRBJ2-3	CASSMTGLMIADTQYF
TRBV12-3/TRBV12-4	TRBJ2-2	CASSYMVPGELFF
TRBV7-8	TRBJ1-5	CASSHINYSPNQPQHF
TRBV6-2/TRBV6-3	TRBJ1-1	CASSYDRGQTEAFF
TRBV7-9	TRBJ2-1	CASSYGLNNEQFF
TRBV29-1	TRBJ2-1	CSVESSGYNEQFF
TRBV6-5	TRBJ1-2	CASSWTENYGYTF
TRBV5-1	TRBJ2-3	CASREDSTDTQYF
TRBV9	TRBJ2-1	CASTTGLTYNEQFF
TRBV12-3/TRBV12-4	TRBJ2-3	CASSFLGGQEIDTQYF
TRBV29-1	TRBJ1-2	CSVPVGQGYPSF
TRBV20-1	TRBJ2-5	CSARVGGETQYF
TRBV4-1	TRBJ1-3	CASSQEGRDGNTIYF
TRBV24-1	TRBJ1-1	CATRAGPNTEAFF
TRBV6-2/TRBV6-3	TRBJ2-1	CASSAGIERGASNEQFF
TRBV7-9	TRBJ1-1	CASSLGRANTEAFF
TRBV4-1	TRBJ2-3	CASSQGRPLADTQYF
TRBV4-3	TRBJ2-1	CASSQSTTGDWRFF
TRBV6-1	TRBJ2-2	CASRAGTTPTGELFF
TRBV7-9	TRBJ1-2	CASSSGPSYGYTF
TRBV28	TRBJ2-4	CASSYELLAKNIQYF